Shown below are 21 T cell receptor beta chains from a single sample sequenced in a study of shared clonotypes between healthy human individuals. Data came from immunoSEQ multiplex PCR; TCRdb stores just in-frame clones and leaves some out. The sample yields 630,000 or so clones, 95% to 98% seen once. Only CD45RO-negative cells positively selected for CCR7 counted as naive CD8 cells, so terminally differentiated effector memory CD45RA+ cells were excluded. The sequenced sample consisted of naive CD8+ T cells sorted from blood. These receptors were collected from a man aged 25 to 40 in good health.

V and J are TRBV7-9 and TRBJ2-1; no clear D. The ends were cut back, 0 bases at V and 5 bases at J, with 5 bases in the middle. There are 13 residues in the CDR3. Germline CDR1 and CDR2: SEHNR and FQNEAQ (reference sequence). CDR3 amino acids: CASSLAEDNEQFF. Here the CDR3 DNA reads TGTGCCAGCAGCTTAGCTGAGGACAATGAGCAGTTCTTC.

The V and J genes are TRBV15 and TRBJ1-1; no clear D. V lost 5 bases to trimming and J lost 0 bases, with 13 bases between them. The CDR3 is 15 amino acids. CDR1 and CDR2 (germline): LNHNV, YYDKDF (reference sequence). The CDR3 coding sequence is TGTGCCACCAGCCCCCTAAGTGGGCTGAACACTGAAGCTTTCTTT. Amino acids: CATSPLSGLNTEAFF.

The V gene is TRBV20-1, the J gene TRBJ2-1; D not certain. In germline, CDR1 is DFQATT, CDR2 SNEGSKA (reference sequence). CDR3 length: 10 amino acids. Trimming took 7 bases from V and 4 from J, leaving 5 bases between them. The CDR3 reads CSVPYNEQFF. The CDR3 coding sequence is TGCAGTGTCCCTTACAATGAGCAGTTCTTC.

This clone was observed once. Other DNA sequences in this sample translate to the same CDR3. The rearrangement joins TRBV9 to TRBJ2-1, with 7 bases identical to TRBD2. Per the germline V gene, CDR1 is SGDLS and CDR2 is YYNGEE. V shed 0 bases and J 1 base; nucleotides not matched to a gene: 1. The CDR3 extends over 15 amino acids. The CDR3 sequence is CASSVAGGSYNEQFF. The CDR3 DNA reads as TGTGCCAGCAGCGTAGCGGGAGGATCCTACAATGAGCAGTTCTTC.

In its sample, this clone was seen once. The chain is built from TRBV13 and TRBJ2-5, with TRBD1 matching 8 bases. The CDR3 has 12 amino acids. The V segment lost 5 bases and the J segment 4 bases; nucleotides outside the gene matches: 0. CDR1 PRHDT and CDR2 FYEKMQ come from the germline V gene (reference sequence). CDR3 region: CASSTGGETQYF. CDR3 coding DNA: TGTGCCAGCAGCACAGGGGGAGAGACCCAGTACTTC. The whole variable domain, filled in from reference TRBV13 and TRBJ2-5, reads AAGVIQSPRHLIKEKRETATLKCYPIPRHDTVYWYQQGPGQDPQFLISFYEKMQSDKGSIPDRFSAQQFSDYHSELNMSSLELGDSALYFCASSTGGETQYFGPGTRLLVL.

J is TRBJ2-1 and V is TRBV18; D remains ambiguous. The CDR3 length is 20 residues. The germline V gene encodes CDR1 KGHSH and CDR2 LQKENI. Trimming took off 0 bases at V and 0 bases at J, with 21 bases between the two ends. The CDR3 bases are TGTGCCAGCTCACCACCGAAGTCGCCGTCAACGCTGAGCTCCTACAATGAGCAGTTCTTC. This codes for CASSPPKSPSTLSSYNEQFF.

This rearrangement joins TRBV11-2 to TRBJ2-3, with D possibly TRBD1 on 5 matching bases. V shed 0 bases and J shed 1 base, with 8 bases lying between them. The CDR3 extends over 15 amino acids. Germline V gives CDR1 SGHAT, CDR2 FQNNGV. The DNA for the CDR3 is TGTGCCAGCAGCTTAGAGGGCAGGGGCACAGATACGCAGTATTTT. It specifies CASSLEGRGTDTQYF.

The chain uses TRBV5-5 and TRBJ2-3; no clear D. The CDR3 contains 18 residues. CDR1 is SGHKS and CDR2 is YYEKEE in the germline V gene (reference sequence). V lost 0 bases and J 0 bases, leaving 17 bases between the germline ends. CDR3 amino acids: CASSLDPVLAASTDTQYF. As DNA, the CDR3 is TGTGCCAGCAGCTTGGACCCCGTCTTGGCGGCTAGCACAGATACGCAGTATTTT.

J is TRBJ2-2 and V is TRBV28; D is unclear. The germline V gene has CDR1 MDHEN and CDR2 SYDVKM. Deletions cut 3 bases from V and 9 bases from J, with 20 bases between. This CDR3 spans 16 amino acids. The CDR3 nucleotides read TGTGCCAGCAGTTTTTCAAGGATGCCGGGTTTGAGGGAGCTGTTTTTT. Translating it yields CASSFSRMPGLRELFF.

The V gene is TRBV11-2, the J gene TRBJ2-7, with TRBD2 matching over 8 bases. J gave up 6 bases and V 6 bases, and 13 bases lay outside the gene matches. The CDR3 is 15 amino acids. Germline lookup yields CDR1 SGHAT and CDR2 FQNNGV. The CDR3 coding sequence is TGTGCCAGCAGACCGCCCGGGACTAGGTACCGCGAGCAGTACTTC. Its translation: CASRPPGTRYREQYF. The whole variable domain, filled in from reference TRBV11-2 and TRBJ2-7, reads EAGVAQSPRYKIIEKRQSVAFWCNPISGHATLYWYQQILGQGPKLLIQFQNNGVVDDSQLPKDRFSAERLKGVDSTLKIQPAKLEDSAVYLCASRPPGTRYREQYFGPGTRLTVT.

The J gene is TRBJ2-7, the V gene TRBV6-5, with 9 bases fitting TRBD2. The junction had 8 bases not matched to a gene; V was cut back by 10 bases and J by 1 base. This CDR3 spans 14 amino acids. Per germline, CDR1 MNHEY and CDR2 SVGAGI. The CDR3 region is CAILKREVSYEQYF. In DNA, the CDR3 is TGTGCCATCCTGAAGCGGGAGGTATCCTACGAGCAGTACTTC.

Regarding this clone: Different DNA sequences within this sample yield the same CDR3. The CDR3 nucleotides are TGTGCCAGCAGCCCCCCGGGACAATCCTACGAGCAGTACTTC. Protein: CASSPPGQSYEQYF. The rearrangement joins TRBV7-9 to TRBJ2-7; a weak D match, TRBD1 (6 bases). Trimming cost V 5 bases and J 1 base, with 12 bases left between them. The germline CDR1 and CDR2 sequences are SEHNR and FQNEAQ (reference sequence). The CDR3 runs to 14 residues.

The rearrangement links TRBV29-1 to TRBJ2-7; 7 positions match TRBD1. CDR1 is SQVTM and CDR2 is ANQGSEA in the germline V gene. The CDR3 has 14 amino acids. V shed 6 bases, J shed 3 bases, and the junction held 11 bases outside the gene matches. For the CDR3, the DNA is TGCAGCGTCGAGTCTGAACAGGGGCTCTACGAGCAGTACTTC. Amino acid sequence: CSVESEQGLYEQYF.

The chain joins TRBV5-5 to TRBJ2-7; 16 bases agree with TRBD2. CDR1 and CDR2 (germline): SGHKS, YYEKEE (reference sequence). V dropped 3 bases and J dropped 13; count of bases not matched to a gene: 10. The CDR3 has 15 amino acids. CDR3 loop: CASSSGLAGGPSFYF. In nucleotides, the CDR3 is TGTGCCAGCAGCTCGGGACTAGCGGGAGGGCCGTCTTTCTACTTC.

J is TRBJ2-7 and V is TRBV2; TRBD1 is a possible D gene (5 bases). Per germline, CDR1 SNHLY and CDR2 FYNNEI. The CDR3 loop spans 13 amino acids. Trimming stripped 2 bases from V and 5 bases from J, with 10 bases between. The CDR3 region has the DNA TGTGCCAGCAGTGAAAGGACACAAGACGAGCAGTACTTC. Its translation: CASSERTQDEQYF.

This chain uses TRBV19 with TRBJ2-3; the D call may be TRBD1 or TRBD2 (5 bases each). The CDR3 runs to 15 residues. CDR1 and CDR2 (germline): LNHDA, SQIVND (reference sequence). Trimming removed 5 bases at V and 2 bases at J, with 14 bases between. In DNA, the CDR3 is TGTGCCAGTAGTGGGACCGGGACGGTCACAGATACGCAGTATTTT. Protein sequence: CASSGTGTVTDTQYF.

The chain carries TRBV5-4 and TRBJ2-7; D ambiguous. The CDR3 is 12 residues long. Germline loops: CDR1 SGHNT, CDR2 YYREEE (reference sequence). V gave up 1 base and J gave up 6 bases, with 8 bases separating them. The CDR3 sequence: CASSLLWSEQYF. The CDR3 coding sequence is TGTGCCAGCAGCTTGTTGTGGTCCGAGCAGTACTTC. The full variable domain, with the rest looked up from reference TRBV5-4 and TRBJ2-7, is ETGVTQSPTHLIKTRGQQVTLRCSSQSGHNTVSWYQQALGQGPQFIFQYYREEENGRGNFPPRFSGLQFPNYSSELNVNALELDDSALYLCASSLLWSEQYFGPGTRLTVT.

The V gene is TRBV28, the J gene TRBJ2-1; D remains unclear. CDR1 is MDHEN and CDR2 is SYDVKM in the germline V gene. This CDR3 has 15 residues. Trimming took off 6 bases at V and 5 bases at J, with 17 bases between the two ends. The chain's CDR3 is CASSPQVSRNNEQFF. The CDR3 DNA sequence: TGTGCCAGCAGCCCCCAGGTCTCCCGAAACAATGAGCAGTTCTTC.

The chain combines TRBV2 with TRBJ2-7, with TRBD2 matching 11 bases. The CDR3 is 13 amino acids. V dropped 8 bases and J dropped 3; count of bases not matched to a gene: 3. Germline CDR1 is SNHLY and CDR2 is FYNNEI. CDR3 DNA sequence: TGTGCCAGCTCGGGACTAGCGGACTACGAGCAGTACTTC. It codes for CASSGLADYEQYF.

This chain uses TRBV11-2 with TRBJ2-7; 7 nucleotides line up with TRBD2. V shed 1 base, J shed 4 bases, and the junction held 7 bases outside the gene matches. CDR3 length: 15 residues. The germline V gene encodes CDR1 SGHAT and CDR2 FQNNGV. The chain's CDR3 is CASSLVRESLYEQYF. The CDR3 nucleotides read TGTGCCAGCAGCTTAGTGCGGGAGTCCCTTTACGAGCAGTACTTC.

The CDR3 nucleotides are TGCGCCAGCAGTGAGCCGGGACAGGGGTGTTGGGAGCAGTACTTC. Its protein product is CASSEPGQGCWEQYF. The chain combines TRBV23-1 with TRBJ2-7; 10 bases align to TRBD1. TRBV23-1 carries the ORF label, with uncertain function. The CDR3 runs 15 residues. Losses at the gene ends were 5 bases for V and 7 bases for J; bases not matched to a gene: 11.